One and the same sample provided the 9 T cell receptor beta chains below, sequenced in a study of T cell repertoires in cytomegalovirus infection. MiXCR was run by TCRdb on the reads, yielding one entry per CDR3 protein. The profile covers about 140,000 distinct CDR3 sequences, with under 8.5% appearing a single time and approximately 18% taken by the ten largest. Sample: PBMCs. The receptors come from a human donor in good health (CMV status not recorded). Some clones in this sample may be carry-over from other donors' samples.

This clonotype has more than one count but fewer than ten. V gene TRBV12-3 or TRBV12-4 combines with J gene TRBJ2-1; 9 bases fit TRBD2. The V and J ends lost 2 bases and 6 bases, in that order; junction bases with no gene match: 2. The CDR3 contains 14 residues. CDR3 residues: CASSLLAGINEQFF. The DNA for the CDR3 is TGTGCCAGCAGTTTACTAGCGGGGATCAATGAGCAGTTCTTC.

This clonotype has at least ten counts. This rearrangement joins TRBV7-2 to TRBJ1-1; D is unclear. The CDR3 spans 12 residues. Deletions cut 5 bases from V and 3 bases from J, with 7 bases between. The V gene's germline CDR1 is SGHTA and CDR2 FQGNSA. CDR3 sequence (DNA): TGTGCCAGCAGCGTCCGGGACACTGAAGCTTTCTTT. Protein: CASSVRDTEAFF.

This clonotype was recorded at least ten times. V usage is TRBV5-6 and J usage is TRBJ1-3; D gene uncertain. The CDR3 covers 15 residues. Germline V gene data show CDR1 as SGHDT and CDR2 as YYEEEE. V lost 4 bases, J lost 0 bases, and 11 bases lay in between. The CDR3 sequence is CASSRRHRSGNTIYF. CDR3 DNA sequence: TGTGCCAGCAGCCGACGACACCGCTCTGGAAACACCATATATTTT.

This clonotype was seen many times. CDR3 nucleotides: TGCGCCAGCAGCCAATTTATAACGGGAATAATAACTTCTGAGCAGTTCTTC. This gives the protein CASSQFITGIITSEQFF. This sequence joins TRBV4-1 and TRBJ2-1, with D possibly TRBD2 on 5 matching bases. The CDR3 spans 17 residues. CDR1 and CDR2 from the germline V gene are MGHRA and YSYEKL. Trimming removed 2 bases at V and 9 bases at J, with 23 bases between.

The chain couples TRBV5-6 to TRBJ2-7; TRBD1 agrees at 12 bases. The CDR3 extends over 15 amino acids. Germline CDR1 SGHDT, CDR2 YYEEEE. The junction had 9 bases not matched to a gene; V was cut back by 4 bases and J by 7 bases. In DNA, the CDR3 is TGTGCCAGCAGCCCTGGGACAGGGGGCATTGGAGAGCAGTACTTC. Amino acids: CASSPGTGGIGEQYF.

This clonotype was observed many times. The chain has TRBV25-1 and TRBJ2-3; TRBD2 matches 8 bases. In germline, CDR1 is MGHDK, CDR2 SYGVNS. The CDR3 runs 13 residues. V lost 8 bases, J lost 6 bases, and 7 bases stayed unmatched. The CDR3 coding sequence is TGTGCCAGCTCGGGACTAGGGAAGGATACGCAGTATTTT. This translates into CASSGLGKDTQYF.

This clonotype was observed at least ten times. The CDR3 nucleotides read TGTGCCATCGACACCGGGTCCCAAGAGACCCAGTACTTC. Protein sequence: CAIDTGSQETQYF. The chain links TRBV7-9 to TRBJ2-5, with no clear D. Per germline, CDR1 SEHNR and CDR2 FQNEAQ (reference sequence). Trimming left V 10 bases short and J 1 base short, with 13 bases between. This CDR3 has 13 residues. The full variable domain, rest sourced from reference TRBV7-9 and TRBJ2-5, is DTGVSQNPRHKITKRGQNVTFRCDPISEHNRLYWYRQTLGQGPEFLTYFQNEAQLEKSRLLSDRFSAERPKGSFSTLEIQRTEQGDSAMYLCAIDTGSQETQYFGPGTRLLVL.

V is TRBV19 and J is TRBJ1-1, with a weak D call TRBD1 (5 bases). Germline loops: CDR1 LNHDA, CDR2 SQIVND (reference sequence). V was shortened by 5 bases and J by 6 bases, with 13 bases between the two germline ends. The CDR3 has 13 amino acids. The CDR3: CASSGGLGAEAFF. As DNA, the CDR3 is TGTGCCAGTAGTGGGGGTCTGGGGGCTGAAGCTTTCTTT.

At least ten counts were recorded for this clonotype. The chain uses TRBV7-2 and TRBJ2-7; 10 bases fit TRBD2. J lost 4 bases, V lost 6 bases, and 6 bases had no gene match. CDR1 and CDR2 (germline): SGHTA, FQGNSA. This CDR3 has 14 residues. The CDR3 spells CASSPSGGPYEQYF. The DNA for the CDR3 is TGTGCCAGCAGTCCTAGCGGGGGCCCATACGAGCAGTACTTC.